The entry below gives a single T cell receptor (beta chain) sequence along with its context. The sample is drawn from a study of neoadjuvant anti-PD-1 for oral cavity cancer. Study information: Most patients had three to four biweekly doses of 3 mg/kg nivolumab before resection.

The time point was: after neoadjuvant nivolumab, at surgical resection. Patients had HPV-negative, locally advanced oral cavity squamous cell carcinoma. PBMC libraries mostly used 450 to 600 ng of input genomic DNA, with six replicates per sample. Repertoires were generated with immunoSEQ multiplex PCR, while TCRdb's copy carries only in-frame clones and drops some. The sample lists some 30,000 clones, roughly 80% seen once, with nearly 3.5% in the top ten. The source material was PBMCs, sampled after nivolumab (anti-PD-1) treatment. The TCR sequence derives from a person aged 35-79 years with oral cavity squamous cell carcinoma.

The DNA for the CDR3 is TGTGCCAGCAGCTTGCCCGACAGGGGCTATGGCTACACCTTC. It translates to CASSLPDRGYGYTF. The chain has TRBV7-2 and TRBJ1-2, with TRBD1 matching 8 bases. The CDR3 sequence is 14 residues long. Germline assignment: CDR1 SGHTA and CDR2 FQGNSA. With 3 bases clipped from V and 4 bases from J, the junction kept 4 bases outside the gene matches.